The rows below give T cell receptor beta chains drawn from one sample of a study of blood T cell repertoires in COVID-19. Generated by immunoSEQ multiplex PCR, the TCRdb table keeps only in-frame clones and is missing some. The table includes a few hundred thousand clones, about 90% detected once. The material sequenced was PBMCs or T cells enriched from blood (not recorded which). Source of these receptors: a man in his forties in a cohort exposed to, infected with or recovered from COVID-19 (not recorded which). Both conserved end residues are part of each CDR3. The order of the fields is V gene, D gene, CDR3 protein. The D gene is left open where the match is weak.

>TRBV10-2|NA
CASSESAGWIGYTF
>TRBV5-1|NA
CASSRLGEGNTEAFF
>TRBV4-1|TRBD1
CASSQEWGPGGGYTF
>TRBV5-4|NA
CASSLDQGPTEAFF
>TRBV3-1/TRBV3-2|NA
CASSQDRDSTQETQYF
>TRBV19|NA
CASSIGGRGQPQHF
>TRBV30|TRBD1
CAWSSRGIPNTEAFF
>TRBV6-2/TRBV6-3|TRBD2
CASSSGLAGANEQFF
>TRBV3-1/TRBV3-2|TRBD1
CASSQGIGQGYETQYF
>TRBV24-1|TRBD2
CATSEGTSPGTQYF
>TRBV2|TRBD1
CASSVRGTGANEQYF
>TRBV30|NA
CAWAIYSGNTIYF
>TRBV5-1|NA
CASQPGGVGYEQYF
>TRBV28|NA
CASSLYQFRSEQYF
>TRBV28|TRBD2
CASSLGLAGGGEQFF
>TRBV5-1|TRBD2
CASSWTSGRDIEQYF
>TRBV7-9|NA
CASSLDRSNQPQHF
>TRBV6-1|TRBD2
CASSEGTSGKETQYF
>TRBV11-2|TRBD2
CASSAFSGTNTGELFF
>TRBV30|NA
CAWSGGGIGAKVPTDTQYF
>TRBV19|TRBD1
CASSGTAATNEKLFF
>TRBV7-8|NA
CASSPGRYGAVKNIQYF
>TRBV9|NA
CASSVGASQGIQETQYF
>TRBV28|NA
CASSLGGSNQPQHF
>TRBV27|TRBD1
CASSLSLPSGQENYGYTF
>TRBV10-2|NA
CASGPGEKTGNTIYF
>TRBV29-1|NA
CSADRENQETQYF
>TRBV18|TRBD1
CASSLLPGGQNQPQHF
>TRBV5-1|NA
CASSETGPNNEQFF
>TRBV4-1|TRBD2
CASSHPGLAGREQFF
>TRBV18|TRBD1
CASSPNRGSPSYEQYF
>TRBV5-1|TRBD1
CASSLGDRGHEQYF
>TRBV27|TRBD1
CASSAYPGQGYTTNEKLFF
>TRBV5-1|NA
CASRANSITGNTIYF
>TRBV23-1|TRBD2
CAAPGLAGSGTGELFF
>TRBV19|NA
CASSIRLSAGTDTQYF
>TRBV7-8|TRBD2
CASSFRLAGLDTQYF
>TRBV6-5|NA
CAVKGRGDINYGYTF
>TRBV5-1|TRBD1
CASSLTGISPLHF
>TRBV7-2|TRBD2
CASSLLLAGPFRGNEQFF
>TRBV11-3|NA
CASSLRDRGGKLFF
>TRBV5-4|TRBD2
CASSVGTRQETQYF
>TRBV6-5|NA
CASSLRQEPSAQHF
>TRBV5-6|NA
CASSLAGSVSNQPQHF
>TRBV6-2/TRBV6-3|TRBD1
CASSYRGQDNNYGYTF
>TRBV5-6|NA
CASSGVTGMDYGYTF
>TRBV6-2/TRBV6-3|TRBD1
CASSRGGGNYGYTF
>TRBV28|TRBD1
CASSLLGTGNEQFF
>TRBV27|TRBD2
CASSLSRSGRINEQFF
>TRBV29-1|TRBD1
CSARTGNNEKLFF
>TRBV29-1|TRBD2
CSVPRAGGPDTQYF
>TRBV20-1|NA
CSASRSGSYEQYF
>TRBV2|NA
CASRGTGEKLFF
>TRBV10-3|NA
CAISEPREDTEAFF
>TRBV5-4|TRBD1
CASSRDREANSPLHF